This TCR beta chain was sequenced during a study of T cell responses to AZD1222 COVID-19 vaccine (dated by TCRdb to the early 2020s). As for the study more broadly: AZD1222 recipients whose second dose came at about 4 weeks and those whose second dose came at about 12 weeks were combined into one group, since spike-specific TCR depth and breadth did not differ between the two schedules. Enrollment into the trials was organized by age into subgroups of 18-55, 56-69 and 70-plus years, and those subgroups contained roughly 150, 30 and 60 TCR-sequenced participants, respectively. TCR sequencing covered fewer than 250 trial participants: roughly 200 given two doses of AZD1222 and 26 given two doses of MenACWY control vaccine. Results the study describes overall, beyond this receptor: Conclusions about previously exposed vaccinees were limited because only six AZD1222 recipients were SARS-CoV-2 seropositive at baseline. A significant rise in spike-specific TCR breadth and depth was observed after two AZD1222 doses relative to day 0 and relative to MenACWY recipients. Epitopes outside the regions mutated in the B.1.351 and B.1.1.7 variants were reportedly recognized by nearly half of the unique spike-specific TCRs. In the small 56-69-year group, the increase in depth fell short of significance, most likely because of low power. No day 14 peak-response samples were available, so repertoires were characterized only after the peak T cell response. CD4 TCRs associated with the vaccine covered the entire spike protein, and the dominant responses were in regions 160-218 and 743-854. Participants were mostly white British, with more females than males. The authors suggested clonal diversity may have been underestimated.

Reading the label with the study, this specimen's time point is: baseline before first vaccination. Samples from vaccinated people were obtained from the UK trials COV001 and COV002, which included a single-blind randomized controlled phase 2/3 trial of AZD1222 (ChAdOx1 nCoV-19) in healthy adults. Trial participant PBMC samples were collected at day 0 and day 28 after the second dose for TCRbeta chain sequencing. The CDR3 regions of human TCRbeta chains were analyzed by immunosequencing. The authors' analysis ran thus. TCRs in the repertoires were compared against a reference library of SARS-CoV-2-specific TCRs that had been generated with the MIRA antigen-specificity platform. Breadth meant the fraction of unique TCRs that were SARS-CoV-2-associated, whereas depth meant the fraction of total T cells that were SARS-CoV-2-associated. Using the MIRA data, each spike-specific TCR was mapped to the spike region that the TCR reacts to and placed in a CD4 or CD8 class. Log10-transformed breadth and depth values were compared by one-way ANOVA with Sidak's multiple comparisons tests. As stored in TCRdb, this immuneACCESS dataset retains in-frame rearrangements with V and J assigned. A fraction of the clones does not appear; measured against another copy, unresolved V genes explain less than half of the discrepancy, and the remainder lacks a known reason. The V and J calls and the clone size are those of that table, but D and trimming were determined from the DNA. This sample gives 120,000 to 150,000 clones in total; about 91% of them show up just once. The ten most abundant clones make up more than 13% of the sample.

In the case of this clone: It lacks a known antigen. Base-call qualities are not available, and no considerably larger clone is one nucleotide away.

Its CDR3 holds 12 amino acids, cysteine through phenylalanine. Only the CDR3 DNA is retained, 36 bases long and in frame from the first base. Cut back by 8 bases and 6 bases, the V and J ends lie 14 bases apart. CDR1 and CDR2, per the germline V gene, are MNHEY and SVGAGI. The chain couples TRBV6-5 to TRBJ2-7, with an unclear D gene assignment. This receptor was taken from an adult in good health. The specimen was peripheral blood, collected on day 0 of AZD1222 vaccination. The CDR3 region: CASGSGRIEQYF. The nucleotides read TGTGCCAGCGGATCCGGGCGGATCGAGCAGTACTTC.